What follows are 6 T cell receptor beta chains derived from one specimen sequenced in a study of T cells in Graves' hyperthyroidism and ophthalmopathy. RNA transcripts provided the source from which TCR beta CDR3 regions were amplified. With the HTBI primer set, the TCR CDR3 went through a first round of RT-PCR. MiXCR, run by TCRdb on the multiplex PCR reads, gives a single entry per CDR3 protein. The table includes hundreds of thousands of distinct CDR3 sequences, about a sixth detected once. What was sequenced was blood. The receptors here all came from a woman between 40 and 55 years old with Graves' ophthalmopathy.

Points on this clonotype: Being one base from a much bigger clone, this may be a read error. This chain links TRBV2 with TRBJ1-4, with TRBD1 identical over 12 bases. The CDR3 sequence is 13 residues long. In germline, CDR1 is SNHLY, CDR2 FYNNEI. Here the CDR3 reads CGSRDRGLEKLFF. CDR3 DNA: TGTGGCAGCAGGGACAGGGGGCTTGAAAAACTGTTTTTT.

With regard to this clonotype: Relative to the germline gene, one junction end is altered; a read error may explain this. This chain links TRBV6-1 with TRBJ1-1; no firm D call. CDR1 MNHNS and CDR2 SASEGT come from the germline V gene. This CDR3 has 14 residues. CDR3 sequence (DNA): TGTGCCAGCAGTGACTGGACCGAGAACACTGAAGCTCTCTTT. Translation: CASSDWTENTEALF.

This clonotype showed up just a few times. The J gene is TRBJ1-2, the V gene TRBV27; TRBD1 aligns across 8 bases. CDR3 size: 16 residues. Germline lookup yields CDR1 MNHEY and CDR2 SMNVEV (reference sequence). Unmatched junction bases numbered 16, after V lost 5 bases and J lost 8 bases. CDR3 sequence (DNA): TGTGCCAGCAGTATATACCGGGACAGGTTATTGTGGGGCTACACCTTC. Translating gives CASSIYRDRLLWGYTF.

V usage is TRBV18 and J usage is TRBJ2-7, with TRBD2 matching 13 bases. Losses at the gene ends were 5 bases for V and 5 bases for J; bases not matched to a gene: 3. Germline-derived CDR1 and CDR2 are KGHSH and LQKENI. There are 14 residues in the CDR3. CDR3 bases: TGTGCCAGCTCAATAGGACTAGCGGGAGACGAGCAGTACTTC. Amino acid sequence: CASSIGLAGDEQYF.

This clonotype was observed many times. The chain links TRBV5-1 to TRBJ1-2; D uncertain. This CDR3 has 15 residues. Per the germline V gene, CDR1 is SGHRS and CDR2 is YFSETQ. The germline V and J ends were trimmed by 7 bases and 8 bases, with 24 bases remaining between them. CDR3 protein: CASRIPGSMESGYTF. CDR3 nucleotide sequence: TGCGCCAGCCGAATTCCCGGGAGCATGGAGTCCGGCTACACCTTC.

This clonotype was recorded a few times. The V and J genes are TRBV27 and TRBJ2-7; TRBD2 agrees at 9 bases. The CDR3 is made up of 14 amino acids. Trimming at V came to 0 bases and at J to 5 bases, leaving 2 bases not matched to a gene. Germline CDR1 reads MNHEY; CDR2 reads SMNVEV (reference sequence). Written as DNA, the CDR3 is TGTGCCAGCAGTTTATCGGTAGCGGGAGACGAGCAGTACTTC. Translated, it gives CASSLSVAGDEQYF.